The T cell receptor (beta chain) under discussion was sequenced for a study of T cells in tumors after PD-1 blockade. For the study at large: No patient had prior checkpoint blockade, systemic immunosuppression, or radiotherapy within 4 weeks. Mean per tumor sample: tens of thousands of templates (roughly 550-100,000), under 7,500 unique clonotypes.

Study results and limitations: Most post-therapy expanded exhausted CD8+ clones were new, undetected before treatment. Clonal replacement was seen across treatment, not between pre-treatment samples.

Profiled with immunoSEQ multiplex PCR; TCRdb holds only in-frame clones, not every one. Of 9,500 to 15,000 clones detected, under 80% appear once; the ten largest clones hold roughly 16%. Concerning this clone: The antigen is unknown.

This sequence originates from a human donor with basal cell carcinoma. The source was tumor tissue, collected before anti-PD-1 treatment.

The CDR3 nucleotides are TGTGCCAGCAGCTTAGCGGAAGGGGTTACTGAAGCTTTCTTT. Its translation is CASSLAEGVTEAFF. The chain carries TRBV7-2 and TRBJ1-1; a weak D match, TRBD1 (5 bases). This CDR3 comprises 14 residues. Trimming removed 0 bases from V and 5 bases from J, with 10 bases in between. CDR1 is SGHTA, CDR2 FQGNSA, per germline.